These 19 T cell receptor beta chains originate from one sample sequenced in a study of blood T cell repertoires in COVID-19. Measured with immunoSEQ multiplex PCR; TCRdb has only the in-frame clones, and not every one. The sample lists approximately 270,000 clones, roughly 90% occurring once. Sequencing input: PBMCs or T cells enriched from blood (not recorded which). The origin of the receptors is a man in his forties or fifties who had been exposed to COVID-19.

The chain has TRBV10-3 and TRBJ1-1; no clear D. CDR1 ENHRY and CDR2 SYGVKD come from the germline V gene. Trimming stripped 3 bases from V and 4 bases from J, with 12 bases between. The CDR3 contains 14 residues. In nucleotides, the CDR3 is TGTGCCATCAGTGAAGTCCGCGGCGGCACTGAAGCTTTCTTT. Translating it yields CAISEVRGGTEAFF.

V is TRBV28 and J is TRBJ2-3, with 9 bases aligning to TRBD1. Germline values: CDR1 MDHEN, CDR2 SYDVKM. V dropped 6 bases and J dropped 0; count of bases not matched to a gene: 16. This CDR3 has 19 residues. Written as DNA, the CDR3 is TGTGCCAGCAGCCTCCTCCTGGGGACAGGGTTGGCCAGCACAGATACGCAGTATTTT. Protein product: CASSLLLGTGLASTDTQYF.

V usage is TRBV28 and J usage is TRBJ1-5, with D hard to call. Germline loops: CDR1 MDHEN, CDR2 SYDVKM. V lost 6 bases and J lost 1, with 16 bases in between. This CDR3 is 16 amino acids long. In DNA, the CDR3 is TGTGCCAGCAGACGTATGGTGAGGCCGAGCAATCAGCCCCAGCATTTT. The encoded protein is CASRRMVRPSNQPQHF.

The chain links TRBV6-2 or TRBV6-3 to TRBJ2-1, with 9 nucleotides matching TRBD2. Germline V gives CDR1 MNHEY, CDR2 SVGEGT. V lost 2 bases to trimming and J lost 3 bases; unmatched junction nucleotides: 11. The length of the CDR3 is 18 residues. The CDR3 is CASSYNERAGGGYNEQFF. The DNA of the CDR3 is TGTGCCAGCAGTTACAATGAACGAGCGGGAGGAGGCTACAATGAGCAGTTCTTC.

The chain couples TRBV7-9 to TRBJ1-6; D gene ambiguous. CDR3 size: 14 residues. Germline V CDR1 and CDR2: SEHNR, FQNEAQ (reference sequence). Trimming stripped 2 bases from V and 10 bases from J, with 12 bases between. CDR3 DNA: TGTGCCAGCAGCTTAATGGCGGCAGCCTCACCCCTCCACTTT. It yields the protein CASSLMAAASPLHF. Together with reference TRBV7-9 and TRBJ1-6, the CDR3 gives the full variable domain: DTGVSQNPRHKITKRGQNVTFRCDPISEHNRLYWYRQTLGQGPEFLTYFQNEAQLEKSRLLSDRFSAERPKGSFSTLEIQRTEQGDSAMYLCASSLMAAASPLHFGNGTRLTVT.

The chain combines TRBV28 with TRBJ2-4; possible D gene TRBD2, 7 bases. Trimming took 6 bases from V and 2 from J, leaving 17 bases between them. The CDR3 runs to 16 residues. Germline V lookup: CDR1 MDHEN, CDR2 SYDVKM. This chain's CDR3 is CASRGASGISKNIQYF. DNA of the CDR3: TGTGCCAGCAGGGGGGCTAGCGGAATATCCAAAAACATTCAGTACTTC.

The chain joins TRBV4-1 to TRBJ2-3, with D possibly matching TRBD2 (6 bases). The CDR3 runs 16 residues. Trimming took off 4 bases at V and 4 bases at J, with 18 bases between the two ends. Per the germline V gene, CDR1 is MGHRA and CDR2 is YSYEKL. The CDR3 nucleotides are TGCGCCAGCAGCCTCCCAGGCGGGAAGGCGGCAGATACGCAGTATTTT. It is translated as CASSLPGGKAADTQYF.

V is TRBV6-2 or TRBV6-3 and J is TRBJ2-5; D call uncertain. Germline loops: CDR1 MNHEY, CDR2 SVGEGT. The CDR3 runs to 15 residues. Trimming took 0 bases from V and 0 from J, leaving 8 bases between them. DNA of the CDR3: TGTGCCAGCAGTTACTCGGGCTCCCACCAAGAGACCCAGTACTTC. This sequence encodes CASSYSGSHQETQYF.

The V gene is TRBV5-1, the J gene TRBJ2-1, with 8 bases aligning to TRBD2. The germline V gene encodes CDR1 SGHRS and CDR2 YFSETQ. The CDR3 consists of 18 residues. The junction had 14 bases not matched to a gene; V was cut back by 1 base and J by 5 bases. The CDR3 spells CASSLTPLSGSHHNEQFF. In DNA form, the CDR3 reads TGCGCCAGCAGCTTGACTCCTCTGAGCGGGAGTCACCACAATGAGCAGTTCTTC.

The chain employs TRBV5-1 and TRBJ1-1; 7 bases fit TRBD1. The junction had 11 bases not matched to a gene; V was cut back by 0 bases and J by 6 bases. This CDR3 comprises 16 residues. Germline V gene sequence: CDR1 SGHRS, CDR2 YFSETQ. The CDR3 reads CASSLAADRFYSEAFF. The CDR3 bases are TGCGCCAGCAGCTTGGCGGCGGACAGGTTTTACTCTGAAGCTTTCTTT. Full variable domain (remainder filled in from reference TRBV5-1 and TRBJ1-1): KAGVTQTPRYLIKTRGQQVTLSCSPISGHRSVSWYQQTPGQGLQFLFEYFSETQRNKGNFPGRFSGRQFSNSRSEMNVSTLELGDSALYLCASSLAADRFYSEAFFGQGTRLTVV.

V and J are TRBV5-5 and TRBJ1-2, with 7 bases matching TRBD1. J gave up 7 bases and V 0 bases, and 9 bases lay outside the gene matches. The CDR3 is 15 residues long. The germline V gene has CDR1 SGHKS and CDR2 YYEKEE (reference sequence). The CDR3 sequence is CASSLVPTGLSGYTF. In nucleotides, the CDR3 is TGTGCCAGCAGCTTGGTTCCGACAGGGTTGAGTGGCTACACCTTC.

The gene calls are TRBV7-9 and TRBJ1-1; 8 nucleotides agree with TRBD1. The CDR3 consists of 12 residues. Trimming at V came to 5 bases and at J to 4 bases, leaving 0 bases not matched to a gene. The germline V gene encodes CDR1 SEHNR and CDR2 FQNEAQ (reference sequence). Here the CDR3 DNA reads TGTGCCAGCAGCACAGGGGGCACTGAAGCTTTCTTT. Its protein product is CASSTGGTEAFF.

This chain uses TRBV5-1 with TRBJ1-5, with D tentatively TRBD1 (5 bases). The germline V gene encodes CDR1 SGHRS and CDR2 YFSETQ. Trimming removed 0 bases at V and 4 bases at J, with 8 bases between. This CDR3 is 14 amino acids long. The CDR3 DNA reads as TGCGCCAGCAGCTTGGAGGGGATAAATCAGCCCCAGCATTTT. Translated, it gives CASSLEGINQPQHF. Complete variable domain (other parts from reference TRBV5-1 and TRBJ1-5): KAGVTQTPRYLIKTRGQQVTLSCSPISGHRSVSWYQQTPGQGLQFLFEYFSETQRNKGNFPGRFSGRQFSNSRSEMNVSTLELGDSALYLCASSLEGINQPQHFGDGTRLSIL.

The V call is TRBV2, the J call TRBJ2-7; D perhaps matches TRBD2 (5 bases). This CDR3 is 15 amino acids long. Per germline, CDR1 SNHLY and CDR2 FYNNEI. V was cut by 1 base and J by 3 bases, with 13 bases left in between. CDR3 sequence (DNA): TGTGCCAGCAGTGAAGGTCTAGCCGTTTACTACGAGCAGTACTTC. Protein sequence: CASSEGLAVYYEQYF.

The chain is built from TRBV15 and TRBJ1-5; TRBD1 might be the D (6 bases). Looked up from germline, CDR1 is LNHNV and CDR2 is YYDKDF (reference sequence). Between the trimmed V and J ends, which lost 0 bases and 2 bases, there was a span of 11 bases. The CDR3 is 16 amino acids. CDR3 sequence: CATSREQGYGNQPQHF. The CDR3 nucleotides are TGTGCCACCAGCAGAGAACAGGGATATGGCAATCAGCCCCAGCATTTT.

This chain uses TRBV9 with TRBJ2-1; TRBD1 matches at 10 bases. The CDR3 has 15 amino acids. V gave up 0 bases and J gave up 8 bases; unmatched junction bases: 5. CDR1 is SGDLS, CDR2 YYNGEE, per germline. Written as DNA, the CDR3 is TGTGCCAGCAGCGTAGCAGGGACAGGGGTTTATGAGCAGTTCTTC. It encodes CASSVAGTGVYEQFF.

V usage is TRBV6-5 and J usage is TRBJ1-6; 7 nucleotides agree with TRBD1. J was trimmed by 3 bases and V by 0 bases; bases with no gene match: 2. The CDR3 length is 16 residues. Looked up from germline, CDR1 is MNHEY and CDR2 is SVGAGI. This CDR3 reads CASSYSRTGYNSPLHF. In nucleotides, the CDR3 is TGTGCCAGCAGTTACTCAAGGACAGGCTATAATTCACCCCTCCACTTT.

This sequence joins TRBV29-1 and TRBJ1-2, with D maybe TRBD1 (6 bases). Trimming shortened V by 1 base and J by 5 bases, and 14 bases separated the two germline ends. The V gene's germline CDR1 is SQVTM and CDR2 ANQGSEA. The CDR3 covers 14 residues. The DNA for the CDR3 is TGCAGCGTTGAAGCCCTCGGGGGGCGGTATGGCTACACCTTC. Its translation: CSVEALGGRYGYTF.

V and J are TRBV18 and TRBJ2-7; 10 nucleotides line up with TRBD1. The CDR3 has 15 amino acids. Per the germline V gene, CDR1 is KGHSH and CDR2 is LQKENI. Trimming took 6 bases from V and 1 from J; bases not matched to a gene: 6. CDR3: CASSSPGQGSYEQYF. CDR3 in DNA: TGTGCCAGCTCCTCGCCGGGACAGGGGTCCTACGAGCAGTACTTC.